This T cell receptor beta chain was captured by sequencing in a study of T cell responses to AZD1222 COVID-19 vaccine. Method: immunoSEQ multiplex PCR; TCRdb's copy keeps in-frame clones and lacks some. The data contain about 35,000 clones, 80% to 90% of them singletons. General observations from the study: Spike-specific TCR breadth and depth both grew after two AZD1222 doses. Vaccine-associated CD4 TCRs spanned spike, dominant at 160-218 and 743-854.

This clone was counted between two and nine times. Its antigen is unknown. The sequence was collected from an adult in good health. The source material was peripheral blood, sampled on day 0 of AZD1222 vaccination.

The CDR3 DNA reads as TGTGCCAGCAGTCCGGGACAGGGAGGAACCGGGGAGCTGTTTTTT. As protein: CASSPGQGGTGELFF. The chain employs TRBV6-4 and TRBJ2-2, with 9 bases lining up with TRBD1. The CDR3 extends over 15 amino acids. The V segment lost 5 bases and the J segment 5 bases; nucleotides outside the gene matches: 6. CDR1 is MRHNA and CDR2 is SNTAGT in the germline V gene.